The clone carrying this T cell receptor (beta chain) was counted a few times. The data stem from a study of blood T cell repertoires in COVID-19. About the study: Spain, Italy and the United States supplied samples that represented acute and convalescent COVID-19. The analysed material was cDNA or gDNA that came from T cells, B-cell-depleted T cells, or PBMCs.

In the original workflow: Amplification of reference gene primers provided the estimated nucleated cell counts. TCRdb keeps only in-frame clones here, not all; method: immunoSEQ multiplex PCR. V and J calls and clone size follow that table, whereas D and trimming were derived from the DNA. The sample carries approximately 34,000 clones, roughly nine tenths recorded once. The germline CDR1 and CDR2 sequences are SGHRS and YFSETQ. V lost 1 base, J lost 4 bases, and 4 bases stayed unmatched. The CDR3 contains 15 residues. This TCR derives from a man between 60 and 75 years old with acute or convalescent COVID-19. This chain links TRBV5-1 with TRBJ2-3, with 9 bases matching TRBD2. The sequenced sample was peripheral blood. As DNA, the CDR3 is TGCGCCAGCAGCTTGAAGGGCGGGAGGGCAGATACGCAGTATTTT. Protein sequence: CASSLKGGRADTQYF.